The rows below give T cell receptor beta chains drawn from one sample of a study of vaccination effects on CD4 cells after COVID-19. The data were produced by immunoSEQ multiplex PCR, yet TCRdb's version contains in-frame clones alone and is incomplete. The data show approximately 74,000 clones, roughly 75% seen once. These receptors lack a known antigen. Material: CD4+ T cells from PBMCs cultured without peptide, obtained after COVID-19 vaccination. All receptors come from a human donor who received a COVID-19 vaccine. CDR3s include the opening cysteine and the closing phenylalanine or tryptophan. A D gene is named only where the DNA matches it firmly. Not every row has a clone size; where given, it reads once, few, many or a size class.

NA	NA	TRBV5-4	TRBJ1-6	CASSLAAGSNSPLHF	TGTGCCAGCAGCTTGGCGGCAGGAAGTAATTCACCCCTCCACTTT
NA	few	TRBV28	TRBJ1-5	CASRGTRNSNQPQHF	TGTGCCAGTAGAGGGACAAGAAATAGCAATCAGCCCCAGCATTTT
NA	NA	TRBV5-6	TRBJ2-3	CASSLKAPGAQGTQYF	TGTGCCAGCAGCTTGAAAGCCCCGGGGGCGCAGGGGACGCAGTATTTT
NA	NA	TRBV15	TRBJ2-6	CATSRRVTSGANVLTF	TGTGCCACCAGCAGGAGAGTGACCTCTGGGGCCAACGTCCTGACTTTC
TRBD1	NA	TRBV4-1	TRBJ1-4	CASSQPGQGRSFYEKLFF	TGCGCCAGCAGCCAACCTGGACAGGGAAGATCATTCTATGAAAAACTGTTTTTT
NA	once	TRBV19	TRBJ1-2	CASSPGSGSRFYGYTF	TGTGCCAGTAGTCCTGGCTCCGGGAGTAGATTCTATGGCTACACCTTC
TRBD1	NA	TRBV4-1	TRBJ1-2	CASSQSRQGERGYTF	TGCGCCAGCAGCCAGAGCAGACAGGGAGAACGGGGCTACACCTTC
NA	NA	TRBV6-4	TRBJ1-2	CALSRQPNYGYTF	TGTGCCCTATCCCGACAGCCTAACTATGGCTACACCTTC
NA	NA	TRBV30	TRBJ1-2	CAWSGQGANYGYTF	TGTGCCTGGAGTGGTCAGGGAGCTAACTATGGCTACACCTTC
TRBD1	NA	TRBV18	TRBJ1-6	CASSPDRVSPLHF	TGTGCCAGCTCACCGGACAGGGTTTCACCCCTCCACTTT
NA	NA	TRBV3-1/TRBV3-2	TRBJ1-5	CASSQRDQPQHF	TGTGCCAGCAGCCAGCGTGATCAGCCCCAGCATTTT
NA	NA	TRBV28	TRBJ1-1	CATRGTENTEAFF	TGTGCCACCAGGGGAACAGAAAACACTGAAGCTTTCTTT
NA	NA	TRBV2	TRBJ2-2	CAVQDRSNTGELFF	TGTGCCGTACAGGACAGATCGAACACCGGGGAGCTGTTTTTT
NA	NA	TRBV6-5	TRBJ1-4	CASSYTTQESEKLFF	TGTGCCAGCAGTTACACGACACAGGAGTCAGAAAAACTGTTTTTT
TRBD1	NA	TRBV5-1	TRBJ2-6	CASSVEGARGANVLTF	TGCGCCAGCAGCGTTGAGGGGGCAAGAGGGGCCAACGTCCTGACTTTC
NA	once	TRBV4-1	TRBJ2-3	CASSDSGGTDTQYF	TGCGCCAGCAGCGATAGCGGTGGTACAGATACGCAGTATTTT
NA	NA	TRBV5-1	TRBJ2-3	CASSLGRVGTSTDTQYF	TGCGCCAGCAGCTTGGGCCGGGTGGGGACTAGCACAGATACGCAGTATTTT
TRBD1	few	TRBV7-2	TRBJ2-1	CASSLRRTGGALEQFF	TGTGCCAGCAGCTTAAGACGCACAGGGGGCGCATTGGAGCAGTTCTTC
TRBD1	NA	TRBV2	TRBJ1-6	CASSGTGHGGSPLHF	TGTGCCAGCAGTGGGACAGGGCATGGCGGTTCACCCCTCCACTTT
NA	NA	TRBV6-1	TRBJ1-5	CASSEMGQPQHF	TGTGCCAGCAGTGAAATGGGTCAGCCCCAGCATTTT
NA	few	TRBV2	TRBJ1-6	CASSNSGLRSPLHF	TGTGCCAGCAGTAATAGTGGACTGAGATCACCCCTCCACTTT
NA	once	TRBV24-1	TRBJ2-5	CATSDPSGQETQYF	TGTGCCACCAGTGACCCCTCAGGCCAAGAGACCCAGTACTTC
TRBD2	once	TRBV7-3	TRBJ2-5	CASSRSGVETQYF	TGTGCCAGCAGCCGAAGCGGGGTAGAGACCCAGTACTTC
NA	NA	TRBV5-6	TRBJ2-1	CASSPLDKNEQFF	TGTGCCAGCAGCCCCCTGGACAAAAATGAGCAGTTCTTC
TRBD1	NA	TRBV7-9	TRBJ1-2	CASSKWDRQDYGYTF	TGTGCCAGCAGCAAATGGGACAGACAGGACTATGGCTACACCTTC
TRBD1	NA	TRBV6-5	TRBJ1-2	CASSRPRQGDYGYTF	TGTGCCAGCAGCCGTCCGCGACAGGGGGACTATGGCTACACCTTC
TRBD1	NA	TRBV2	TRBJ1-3	CASGRDSSGNTIYF	TGTGCCAGCGGGCGGGACAGCTCTGGAAACACCATATATTTT
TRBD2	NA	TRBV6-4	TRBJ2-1	CASSRLAGGYSEQFF	TGTGCCAGCAGTCGACTAGCGGGGGGGTATAGTGAGCAGTTCTTC
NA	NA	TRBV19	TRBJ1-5	CASSPYGQPQHF	TGTGCCAGTAGTCCGTATGGGCAGCCCCAGCATTTT
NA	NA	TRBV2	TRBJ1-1	CASNRQSTEAFF	TGTGCCAGCAACAGACAGAGCACTGAAGCTTTCTTT
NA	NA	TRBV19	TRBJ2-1	CASSTRRAGQYNEQFF	TGTGCCAGTAGTACACGTCGAGCCGGACAGTACAATGAGCAGTTCTTC
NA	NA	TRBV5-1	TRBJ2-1	CASSSRGDYGGAGHNEQFF	TGCGCCAGCAGCTCCCGGGGCGATTATGGGGGGGCAGGACACAATGAGCAGTTCTTC
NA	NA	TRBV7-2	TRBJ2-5	CASSPRGGGSETQYF	TGTGCCAGCAGCCCCAGGGGCGGCGGGTCAGAGACCCAGTACTTC
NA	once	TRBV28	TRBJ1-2	CASSLLYPDYGYTF	TGTGCCAGCAGTTTACTTTACCCGGACTATGGCTACACCTTC
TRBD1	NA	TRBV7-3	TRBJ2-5	CASSLGWPGQGQETQYF	TGTGCCAGCAGCCTCGGATGGCCGGGACAGGGACAAGAGACCCAGTACTTC
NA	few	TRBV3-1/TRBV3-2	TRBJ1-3	CASRPGSGNTIYF	TGTGCCAGCAGGCCCGGCTCTGGAAACACCATATATTTT
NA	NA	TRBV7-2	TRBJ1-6	CASSLAGQGISPLHF	TGTGCCAGCAGCTTAGCGGGGCAGGGGATCTCACCCCTCCACTTT
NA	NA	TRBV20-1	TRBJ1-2	CSATEGTNYGYTF	TGCAGTGCTACTGAAGGTACTAACTATGGCTACACCTTC
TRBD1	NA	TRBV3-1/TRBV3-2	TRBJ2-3	CASSQYNRGRLTDTQYF	TGTGCCAGCAGCCAGTACAACAGGGGTAGACTCACAGATACGCAGTATTTT
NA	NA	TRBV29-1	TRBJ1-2	CSVSRERYGYTF	TGCAGCGTGAGCCGGGAAAGGTATGGCTACACCTTC
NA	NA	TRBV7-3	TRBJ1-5	CASSLNANQPQHF	TGTGCCAGCAGCTTAAACGCTAATCAGCCCCAGCATTTT